These T cell receptor beta chains were read from a single sample in a study of human thymus T cells. Libraries were prepared by immunoSEQ multiplex PCR; TCRdb keeps only in-frame clonotypes and omits some of them. The sample holds tens of thousands of clones, 90% to 95% seen once. The sequenced sample consisted of blood. These receptor sequences come from a boy less than two years old with a congenital heart defect but otherwise immunologically healthy. The CDR3 runs from the conserved cysteine through the conserved F or W. D genes are given only for firm matches. Clone size is stated in some rows and not others, as once, few, many or a class when expanded.

TRBJ2-1,15,NA,TRBV13,NA,CASSLGARSYNEQFF,TGTGCCAGCAGCTTAGGGGCCCGCTCCTACAATGAGCAGTTCTTC
TRBJ1-2,15,TRBD1,TRBV4-3,NA,CASSPGTGAIYGYTF,TGCGCCAGCAGCCCTGGGACAGGAGCTATCTATGGCTACACCTTC
TRBJ2-7,14,TRBD1,TRBV5-5,NA,CASRPGTGDYEQYF,TGTGCCAGCAGGCCGGGGACAGGGGACTACGAGCAGTACTTC
TRBJ2-7,13,NA,TRBV11-3,NA,CASSLWDFGGQSF,TGTGCCAGCAGCTTATGGGATTTCGGGGGACAGAGCTTC
TRBJ1-2,14,NA,TRBV7-9,NA,CASSLVQQGWGYTF,TGTGCCAGCAGCTTAGTCCAACAGGGTTGGGGCTACACCTTC
TRBJ2-1,15,NA,TRBV9,NA,CASSVVSGTYNEQFF,TGTGCCAGCAGCGTAGTTAGCGGAACCTACAATGAGCAGTTCTTC
TRBJ1-1,14,TRBD1,TRBV13,NA,CASSSGTGGTEAFF,TGTGCCAGCAGCTCCGGGACAGGGGGCACTGAAGCTTTCTTT
TRBJ2-1,11,NA,TRBV7-9,NA,CASSLSELEFF,TGTGCCAGCAGCTTATCTGAGCTGGAGTTCTTC
TRBJ2-3,15,TRBD2,TRBV28,NA,CASSVQRGGRDTQYF,TGTGCCAGCAGTGTTCAGCGGGGGGGCCGAGATACGCAGTATTTT
TRBJ2-7,13,TRBD1,TRBV28,NA,CASSPGQPYEQYF,TGTGCCAGCAGTCCGGGACAGCCCTACGAGCAGTACTTC
TRBJ1-6,16,NA,TRBV5-1,NA,CASSWKNPSYNSPLHF,TGCGCCAGCAGCTGGAAAAACCCCTCATATAATTCACCCCTCCACTTT
TRBJ2-5,13,NA,TRBV18,NA,CASSRAPRETQYF,TGTGCCAGCTCTCGCGCCCCGCGTGAGACCCAGTACTTC
TRBJ1-1,12,NA,TRBV30,NA,CASRAGATEAFF,TGTGCCTCGAGGGCAGGGGCCACTGAAGCTTTCTTT
TRBJ2-5,12,NA,TRBV2,once,CASSEWAPGQYF,TGTGCCAGCAGTGAATGGGCCCCGGGCCAGTACTTC
TRBJ2-1,16,TRBD2,TRBV4-1,NA,CASSQLIAGGKNEQFF,TGCGCCAGCAGCCAACTGATTGCGGGGGGCAAGAATGAGCAGTTCTTC
TRBJ2-7,10,NA,TRBV2,once,CASSDYEQYF,TGTGCCAGCAGTGACTACGAGCAGTACTTC
TRBJ1-6,14,NA,TRBV27,NA,CASSQGGPNSPLHF,TGTGCCAGCAGTCAGGGTGGGCCTAATTCACCCCTCCACTTT
TRBJ2-7,16,TRBD2,TRBV6-1,NA,CASSDPGLAGSYEQYF,TGTGCCAGCAGTGATCCCGGACTAGCGGGGTCGTACGAGCAGTACTTC
TRBJ2-7,15,TRBD2,TRBV15,NA,CATSKRRGGPNEQYF,TGTGCCACCAGCAAAAGGCGGGGGGGCCCTAACGAGCAGTACTTC
TRBJ1-2,15,NA,TRBV4-2,NA,CASSQEPTGLYGYTF,TGTGCCAGCAGCCAAGAACCTACAGGGCTCTATGGCTACACCTTC
TRBJ1-2,14,TRBD1,TRBV9,few,CASSVVDRDYGYTF,TGTGCCAGCAGCGTAGTGGACAGGGACTATGGCTACACCTTC
TRBJ1-1,11,NA,TRBV2,NA,CASRGNTEAFF,TGTGCCAGCAGGGGGAACACTGAAGCTTTCTTT
TRBJ1-3,11,NA,TRBV30,once,CAWSNLATIYF,TGTGCCTGGAGTAACCTAGCCACCATATATTTT
TRBJ2-1,12,NA,TRBV6-1,NA,CASTRDSPEQFF,TGTGCCAGCACTCGTGACTCCCCGGAGCAGTTCTTC
TRBJ2-7,13,TRBD1,TRBV28,once,CASRRDGDREQYF,TGTGCCAGCAGACGTGATGGGGACAGGGAGCAGTACTTC
TRBJ2-3,15,TRBD1,TRBV7-2,NA,CASSPRTGRTDTQYF,TGTGCCAGCAGCCCGAGGACAGGGCGCACAGATACGCAGTATTTT
TRBJ2-1,15,TRBD2,TRBV5-4,NA,CASSLGLADYNEQFF,TGTGCCAGCAGCTTGGGGCTAGCGGACTACAATGAGCAGTTCTTC
TRBJ2-2,15,NA,TRBV28,NA,CASRATGEGTGELFF,TGTGCCAGCAGGGCGACAGGGGAGGGCACCGGGGAGCTGTTTTTT
TRBJ1-3,13,NA,TRBV7-3,once,CASSLTPGNTIYF,TGTGCCAGCAGCTTAACGCCCGGAAACACCATATATTTT
TRBJ1-4,14,NA,TRBV30,NA,CAWNPGWTNEKLFF,TGTGCCTGGAATCCGGGTTGGACTAATGAAAAACTGTTTTTT
TRBJ2-2,20,TRBD2,TRBV5-4,NA,CASSFGLDPSGGPNTGELFF,TGTGCCAGCAGCTTCGGTCTCGACCCTAGCGGGGGGCCGAACACCGGGGAGCTGTTTTTT
TRBJ2-3,14,NA,TRBV6-5,NA,CASSPVWGTDTQYF,TGTGCCAGCAGCCCCGTGTGGGGCACAGATACGCAGTATTTT
TRBJ2-7,9,NA,TRBV28,NA,CARDYEQYF,TGTGCCAGAGATTACGAGCAGTACTTC
TRBJ2-7,14,TRBD1,TRBV27,NA,CASSLQGQSYEQYF,TGTGCCAGCAGTTTACAGGGACAGTCCTACGAGCAGTACTTC
TRBJ2-3,14,TRBD1,TRBV5-8,once,CASSLGQGADTQYF,TGTGCCAGCAGCTTGGGACAGGGGGCAGATACGCAGTATTTT
TRBJ2-7,14,NA,TRBV5-1,NA,CASSLIGPSYEQYF,TGCGCCAGCAGCTTAATAGGGCCTTCCTACGAGCAGTACTTC
TRBJ2-7,11,TRBD1,TRBV7-9,NA,CASLTGAEQYF,TGTGCCAGCTTGACAGGGGCCGAGCAGTACTTC
TRBJ2-1,15,TRBD1,TRBV7-2,NA,CASSPRTGLGNEQFF,TGTGCCAGCAGCCCACGGACAGGGTTGGGGAATGAGCAGTTCTTC
TRBJ1-1,16,NA,TRBV7-6,NA,CASSLAAGSMNTEAFF,TGTGCCAGCAGCTTAGCGGCGGGTTCTATGAACACTGAAGCTTTCTTT